Listed below are T cell receptor beta chains from one sample, sequenced in a study of beta chain features in type 1 diabetes. Generated by immunoSEQ multiplex PCR, the TCRdb table keeps only in-frame clones and is missing some. The sample records fewer than 350,000 clones, roughly 15% being singletons. Sequencing was done on a sample of naive CD4+ T cells from blood. These receptors all stem from a man younger than 35 with type 1 diabetes. CDR3s include the opening cysteine and the closing phenylalanine or tryptophan. Fields, in order: V gene, clone size, J gene, D gene, CDR3 protein, CDR3 DNA. The D gene is left open where the match is weak. Clone size appears in some rows only: once, few, many, or a class for an expanded clone.

TRBV9,NA,TRBJ1-5,NA,CASSPGGRNQPQHF,TGTGCCAGCAGCCCCGGGGGGCGGAATCAGCCCCAGCATTTT
TRBV11-2,NA,TRBJ1-4,NA,CASSLASGRANEKLFF,TGTGCCAGCAGCTTAGCTTCAGGGCGCGCTAATGAAAAACTGTTTTTT
TRBV28,few,TRBJ2-1,TRBD1,CASRSGQGTNEQFF,TGTGCCAGCAGGTCTGGACAGGGTACGAATGAGCAGTTCTTC
TRBV5-4,NA,TRBJ2-7,TRBD2,CASSKSTSGKTYEQYF,TGTGCCAGCAGCAAGTCCACTAGCGGGAAAACCTACGAGCAGTACTTC
TRBV7-9,few,TRBJ2-5,TRBD2,CASSRLGREQYF,TGTGCCAGCAGCCGTCTAGGGAGGGAGCAGTACTTC
TRBV5-1,NA,TRBJ1-5,TRBD1,CASSLGTGGLQPQHF,TGCGCCAGCAGCTTGGGGACAGGGGGACTTCAGCCCCAGCATTTT
TRBV14,few,TRBJ2-7,NA,CASSRQAYYEQYF,TGTGCCAGCAGCCGACAAGCCTACTACGAGCAGTACTTC
TRBV7-2,NA,TRBJ2-5,NA,CASSLARTETQYF,TGTGCCAGCAGCTTAGCTAGAACGGAGACCCAGTACTTC
TRBV15,NA,TRBJ2-7,TRBD1,CATSEGTGGLEQYF,TGTGCCACCAGCGAGGGGACAGGGGGTCTCGAGCAGTACTTC
TRBV18,NA,TRBJ1-1,NA,CASSSLLTENTEAFF,TGTGCCAGCTCATCATTACTGACAGAGAACACTGAAGCTTTCTTT
TRBV28,NA,TRBJ2-5,TRBD2,CASSFQGLAGGAQYF,TGTGCCAGCAGTTTCCAGGGACTAGCGGGAGGAGCCCAGTACTTC
TRBV5-6,NA,TRBJ2-3,NA,CASSLVSALTSTDTQYF,TGTGCCAGCAGCTTGGTCTCAGCCTTGACTAGCACAGATACGCAGTATTTT
TRBV6-5,NA,TRBJ2-7,NA,CASSYSTGPTYEQYF,TGTGCCAGCAGTTACTCAACGGGTCCCACCTACGAGCAGTACTTC
TRBV19,NA,TRBJ2-2,NA,CASTEGRSTGELFF,TGTGCCAGTACGGAGGGCCGTAGCACCGGGGAGCTGTTTTTT
TRBV9,NA,TRBJ1-2,TRBD1,CASSPQVTGGYGYTF,TGTGCCAGCAGCCCTCAAGTAACAGGGGGCTATGGCTACACCTTC
TRBV29-1,NA,TRBJ1-1,NA,CSAAGRNTEAFF,TGCAGCGCAGCCGGGAGGAACACTGAAGCTTTCTTT
TRBV19,NA,TRBJ2-2,NA,CASSIDRTGELFF,TGTGCCAGTAGTATAGACCGCACCGGGGAGCTGTTTTTT
TRBV28,NA,TRBJ1-4,TRBD1,CASRGRDRANEKLFF,TGTGCCAGCAGGGGAAGGGACAGAGCTAATGAAAAACTGTTTTTT
TRBV7-6,NA,TRBJ2-7,TRBD1,CASSYSTGGVSYEQYF,TGTGCCAGCAGCTACTCGACAGGGGGCGTCTCCTACGAGCAGTACTTC
TRBV29-1,NA,TRBJ2-5,NA,CSVEGLMIQDQYF,TGCAGCGTTGAAGGGCTAATGATCCAGGACCAGTACTTC
TRBV7-8,NA,TRBJ2-3,TRBD2,CASSLLTSGHDTQYF,TGTGCCAGCAGCTTGCTGACTAGCGGTCATGATACGCAGTATTTT
TRBV4-2,few,TRBJ2-3,TRBD1,CASSQGGTGVYTQYF,TGTGCCAGCAGCCAAGGAGGGACAGGGGTTTATACGCAGTATTTT
TRBV7-6,NA,TRBJ1-1,NA,CASSLDQSGTEAFF,TGTGCCAGCAGCTTAGACCAGTCGGGGACTGAAGCTTTCTTT
TRBV5-6,few,TRBJ2-7,TRBD2,CASSSREAASYEQYF,TGTGCCAGCAGCTCCCGGGAGGCAGCGTCCTACGAGCAGTACTTC
TRBV5-1,few,TRBJ2-7,TRBD1,CASSPGTGRGEQYF,TGCGCCAGCAGCCCTGGGACAGGGAGGGGCGAGCAGTACTTC
TRBV12-5,few,TRBJ2-1,TRBD1,CASGSGQLDNEQFF,TGTGCTAGTGGTTCGGGACAGTTAGACAATGAGCAGTTCTTC
TRBV6-6,few,TRBJ1-3,NA,CASTPFGASGNTIYF,TGTGCCAGCACCCCCTTTGGGGCCTCTGGAAACACCATATATTTT
TRBV30,NA,TRBJ2-5,NA,CAWSREETQYF,TGTGCCTGGAGTAGGGAGGAGACCCAGTACTTC
TRBV7-2,few,TRBJ2-5,TRBD2,CASSLGVSSGANGETQYF,TGTGCCAGCAGCTTAGGAGTTTCCAGCGGGGCCAACGGAGAGACCCAGTACTTC
TRBV18,few,TRBJ1-4,TRBD1,CASSLNRGLNEKLFF,TGTGCCAGCTCACTTAACAGGGGCCTTAATGAAAAACTGTTTTTT
TRBV18,few,TRBJ1-2,TRBD1,CASSPTVPGQGGYGYTF,TGTGCCAGCTCGCCTACTGTACCGGGACAGGGAGGGTATGGCTACACCTTC
TRBV27,NA,TRBJ1-2,TRBD1,CASSRTGEGYGYTF,TGTGCCAGCAGTAGGACAGGGGAGGGCTATGGCTACACCTTC
TRBV7-2,NA,TRBJ2-5,NA,CASSPFVGGETQYF,TGTGCCAGCAGCCCCTTTGTCGGGGGAGAGACCCAGTACTTC
TRBV2,few,TRBJ2-3,NA,CASKASSYTQYF,TGTGCCAGCAAGGCTAGTTCATATACGCAGTATTTT
TRBV6-6,few,TRBJ1-2,TRBD1,CATRGQAYNYGYTF,TGTGCCACTAGAGGACAGGCTTATAACTATGGCTACACCTTC
TRBV2,few,TRBJ2-7,TRBD2,CASREPGTSEQYF,TGTGCCAGCAGGGAACCCGGGACTAGCGAGCAGTACTTC
TRBV19,NA,TRBJ1-2,NA,CASHEAGSGYGYTF,TGTGCCAGCCACGAGGCAGGGTCAGGCTATGGCTACACCTTC
TRBV4-2,NA,TRBJ2-6,NA,CASSQERTSGANVLTF,TGTGCCAGCAGCCAAGAGAGAACGTCTGGGGCCAACGTCCTGACTTTC
TRBV6-1,NA,TRBJ1-2,TRBD1,CASRAEGTGYGYTF,TGTGCCAGCAGGGCGGAGGGGACAGGGTACGGCTACACCTTC
TRBV19,NA,TRBJ2-3,NA,CASSIDGPSRRSTDTQYF,TGTGCCAGTAGTATAGATGGGCCTAGCCGTCGTAGCACAGATACGCAGTATTTT
TRBV18,few,TRBJ2-7,NA,CASSPRMSAGSHEQYF,TGTGCCAGCTCACCACGAATGTCAGCAGGTTCCCACGAGCAGTACTTC